The 30 T cell receptor beta chains given below trace back to one sample, sequenced in a study of cytomegalovirus exposure and HLA in healthy donors. Sequencing used immunoSEQ multiplex PCR; TCRdb keeps in-frame clones, though not all of them. The sample has 200,000 or so clones; approximately 82% are singletons. The material sequenced was PBMCs. The origin of the receptors is a woman in her twenties or thirties in good health and CMV-seropositive.

The genes are TRBV5-1 and TRBJ2-5; 11 bases match TRBD1. V lost 4 bases to trimming and J lost 4 bases; unmatched junction nucleotides: 3. This CDR3 has 14 residues. CDR1 and CDR2 from the germline V gene are SGHRS and YFSETQ. The CDR3 spells CASSRGTGGETQYF. CDR3 in DNA: TGCGCCAGCAGCAGGGGGACAGGGGGAGAGACCCAGTACTTC.

This sequence joins TRBV7-9 and TRBJ2-5, with D perhaps TRBD2 (5 bases). V lost 3 bases and J 5 bases, leaving 13 bases between the germline ends. Germline values: CDR1 SEHNR, CDR2 FQNEAQ (reference sequence). The CDR3 length is 14 residues. In nucleotides, the CDR3 is TGTGCCAGCAGCTTGGCTCCGGGATCGGAGACCCAGTACTTC. As protein: CASSLAPGSETQYF.

This chain links TRBV29-1 with TRBJ1-2; 7 bases agree with TRBD1. Germline CDR1 and CDR2: SQVTM and ANQGSEA. This CDR3 region has 12 residues. V gave up 6 bases and J gave up 4 bases; unmatched junction bases: 5. The DNA for the CDR3 is TGCAGCGTCGAACAGGGGACCTATGGCTACACCTTC. This translates into CSVEQGTYGYTF.

V is TRBV2 and J is TRBJ2-3, with D possibly TRBD1 on 5 matching bases. Germline V CDR1 and CDR2: SNHLY, FYNNEI. The CDR3 spans 13 residues. Trimming cost V 6 bases and J 4 bases, with 11 bases left between them. CDR3: CASRQGVPDTQYF. CDR3 coding DNA: TGTGCCAGCAGGCAGGGTGTTCCAGATACGCAGTATTTT.

CDR3 residues: CASSTRTTPYEQYF. The CDR3 DNA sequence: TGTGCCAGCAGTACACGGACTACCCCCTACGAGCAGTACTTC. The chain couples TRBV27 to TRBJ2-7; tentatively, D is TRBD2 (6 bases). Trimming took 5 bases from V and 2 from J, leaving 13 bases between them. Germline V gene sequence: CDR1 MNHEY, CDR2 SMNVEV (reference sequence). The CDR3 loop spans 14 amino acids.

The V call is TRBV7-2, the J call TRBJ2-1; 10 nucleotides agree with TRBD2. Trimming cost V 6 bases and J 4 bases; bases outside gene matches: 3. CDR1 and CDR2 (germline): SGHTA, FQGNSA. The CDR3 totals 14 residues. The CDR3 sequence is CASSISGGYNEQFF. CDR3 nucleotides: TGTGCCAGCAGTATTAGCGGGGGGTACAATGAGCAGTTCTTC.

The chain employs TRBV18 and TRBJ1-5; 8 nucleotides line up with TRBD1. J gave up 1 base and V 5 bases, and 4 bases lay outside the gene matches. The CDR3 consists of 15 residues. CDR1 is KGHSH and CDR2 is LQKENI in the germline V gene. The CDR3 coding sequence is TGTGCCAGCTCAGCCGACAGGGGAAGCAATCAGCCCCAGCATTTT. Translated, it gives CASSADRGSNQPQHF.

This chain links TRBV11-3 with TRBJ2-1, with a possible D match to TRBD1 (6 bases). The length of the CDR3 is 14 residues. V was shortened by 0 bases and J by 7 bases, with 10 bases between the two germline ends. Germline CDR1 is SGHNT and CDR2 is YENEEA. The CDR3 coding sequence is TGTGCCAGCAGCTTAGATTTGGGGGCAAATGAGCAGTTCTTC. This codes for CASSLDLGANEQFF.

This clone came up a few times. At one end the junction does not follow the germline gene, possibly because of a read error. The chain uses TRBV10-3 and TRBJ2-7; D possibly corresponds to TRBD1 (5 bases). The CDR3 totals 15 residues. Germline V gives CDR1 ENHRY, CDR2 SYGVKD. The CDR3 loop reads CASSYRRGAGYEQYF. In DNA, the CDR3 is TGTGCCAGCAGTTACCGACGCGGAGCAGGGTACGAGCAGTACTTC.

This chain connects TRBV30 to TRBJ2-2; 8 nucleotides line up with TRBD2. Germline V gene sequence: CDR1 GTSNPN, CDR2 SVGIG (reference sequence). J gave up 0 bases and V 8 bases, and 5 bases lay outside the gene matches. The CDR3 extends over 14 amino acids. This CDR3 is CAARSGANTGELFF. DNA of the CDR3: TGTGCCGCACGTAGCGGGGCGAACACCGGGGAGCTGTTTTTT.

A few counts support this clone. CDR3 sequence (DNA): TGTGCCAGCAGAGGACAGACAAAATACTATGGCTACACCTTC. This encodes CASRGQTKYYGYTF. This chain joins TRBV6-5 and TRBJ1-2; possible D gene TRBD1, 6 bases. Deletions cut 6 bases from V and 3 bases from J, with 14 bases between. The CDR3 runs 14 residues. Germline CDR1 and CDR2: MNHEY and SVGAGI.

The chain employs TRBV20-1 and TRBJ2-1; the D gene is possibly TRBD1 (5 bases). Deletions cut 7 bases from V and 4 bases from J, with 8 bases between. This CDR3 spans 11 amino acids. In germline, CDR1 is DFQATT, CDR2 SNEGSKA (reference sequence). CDR3 protein: CSGQGYNEQFF. Here the CDR3 DNA reads TGCAGTGGGCAGGGTTACAATGAGCAGTTCTTC.

This sequence joins TRBV29-1 and TRBJ1-3; 8 bases are shared with TRBD1. CDR1 is SQVTM, CDR2 ANQGSEA, per germline. The CDR3 covers 14 residues. V trimming: 6 bases; J trimming: 0 bases; junction bases outside the gene matches: 4. CDR3 loop: CSVGTGGSGNTIYF. Written as DNA, the CDR3 is TGCAGCGTAGGGACAGGTGGCTCTGGAAACACCATATATTTT.

The chain recombines TRBV28 with TRBJ1-5, with D possibly being TRBD1 (6 bases). Trimming took 1 base from V and 9 from J, leaving 19 bases between them. This CDR3 has 16 amino acids. The V gene's germline CDR1 is MDHEN and CDR2 SYDVKM. The CDR3: CASSLSTGRRFGPQHF. The DNA of the CDR3 is TGTGCCAGCAGTTTATCGACAGGAAGACGCTTTGGGCCCCAGCATTTT.

V and J are TRBV29-1 and TRBJ2-2; TRBD2 matches 12 bases. The CDR3 consists of 18 residues. V shed 2 bases and J 4 bases; nucleotides not matched to a gene: 11. Per the germline V gene, CDR1 is SQVTM and CDR2 is ANQGSEA. Here the CDR3 DNA reads TGCAGCGTTGAATTGTGGGCTAGCGGGAGGGGGTTCACCGGGGAGCTGTTTTTT. Translation: CSVELWASGRGFTGELFF.

This chain uses TRBV2 with TRBJ2-6; D gene unclear. V dropped 6 bases and J dropped 0 bases, with 15 bases sitting between them. The CDR3 covers 17 residues. Germline loops: CDR1 SNHLY, CDR2 FYNNEI. DNA for the CDR3: TGTGCCAGCAGACCGGGTCCCATCTTCTCTGGGGCCAACGTCCTGACTTTC. Encoded protein: CASRPGPIFSGANVLTF.

V and J are TRBV7-2 and TRBJ1-2, with 9 positions matching TRBD1. The V gene end was trimmed by 5 bases and the J gene end by 4 bases; junction bases not matched to a gene: 8. CDR1 SGHTA and CDR2 FQGNSA come from the germline V gene. The CDR3 contains 15 residues. The CDR3 is CASSPPGQGGYGYTF. CDR3 in DNA: TGTGCCAGCAGCCCTCCGGGACAGGGAGGCTATGGCTACACCTTC.

The chain employs TRBV30 and TRBJ1-1, with TRBD1 as a possible D gene (6 bases). CDR1 is GTSNPN and CDR2 is SVGIG in the germline V gene (reference sequence). The germline V and J ends were trimmed by 6 bases and 0 bases, with 11 bases remaining between them. CDR3 length equals 13 residues. For the CDR3, the DNA is TGTGCCTGCCTGGACAGAATGAACACTGAAGCTTTCTTT. Its protein product is CACLDRMNTEAFF.

The chain employs TRBV25-1 and TRBJ2-3; possibly TRBD2 for D (6 bases). The CDR3 is made up of 15 amino acids. The V gene lost 1 base and the J gene lost 3 bases, with 11 bases spanning the gap. Germline assignment: CDR1 MGHDK and CDR2 SYGVNS. Here the CDR3 DNA reads TGTGCCAGCAGTGAATCGGGAGCGAGGACAGATACGCAGTATTTT. This codes for CASSESGARTDTQYF.

This clone appeared once. The J gene is TRBJ2-7, the V gene TRBV6-5; 8 positions agree with TRBD1. The V gene end was trimmed by 6 bases and the J gene end by 4 bases; junction bases not matched to a gene: 11. CDR3 length equals 15 residues. Germline V gene sequence: CDR1 MNHEY, CDR2 SVGAGI. The DNA of the CDR3 is TGTGCCAGCAGCTCCACGGCACAGGGGGTATACGAGCAGTACTTC. Translated: CASSSTAQGVYEQYF.

The J gene is TRBJ1-5, the V gene TRBV5-1; D might be TRBD1 (6 bases). The CDR3 length is 15 residues. The germline V gene has CDR1 SGHRS and CDR2 YFSETQ. Trimming removed 0 bases from V and 7 bases from J, with 14 bases in between. CDR3 bases: TGCGCCAGCAGCTTGGAAGGGGGTTCGTGGCAGCCCCAGCATTTT. Amino acid sequence: CASSLEGGSWQPQHF.

This clone came up once. V and J are TRBV29-1 and TRBJ1-1, with 10 nucleotides matching TRBD1. J was trimmed by 6 bases and V by 7 bases; bases with no gene match: 8. The CDR3 spans 13 residues. Germline V lookup: CDR1 SQVTM, CDR2 ANQGSEA. The CDR3 nucleotides are TGCAGCGCTACAGGGACAGGGGTGGCTGAAGCTTTCTTT. This codes for CSATGTGVAEAFF.

The chain links TRBV10-1 to TRBJ2-1; maybe TRBD2 (6 bases). The CDR3 runs to 13 residues. The germline V gene has CDR1 WNHNN and CDR2 SYGVQD (reference sequence). Trimming took off 4 bases at V and 7 bases at J, with 11 bases between the two ends. The CDR3 DNA sequence: TGCGCCAGCAGTGGAGCTAGCGAGAATGAGCAGTTCTTC. It encodes CASSGASENEQFF.

This sequence joins TRBV19 and TRBJ1-2; D is possibly TRBD1 (6 bases). The germline CDR1 and CDR2 sequences are LNHDA and SQIVND (reference sequence). This CDR3 region has 15 residues. V lost 0 bases to trimming and J lost 6 bases, with 14 bases between them. DNA for the CDR3: TGTGCCAGTAGTATAGATCGGGGGGACATTAATGGCTACACCTTC. Residues: CASSIDRGDINGYTF.

This chain connects TRBV7-9 to TRBJ2-3; tentatively, D is TRBD2 (5 bases). Germline V gives CDR1 SEHNR, CDR2 FQNEAQ (reference sequence). The V end lost 5 bases, the J end lost 0 bases, and 6 bases lay between the germline ends. CDR3 length: 13 amino acids. Here the CDR3 DNA reads TGTGCCAGCAGCGGCGGGAGCACAGATACGCAGTATTTT. Protein: CASSGGSTDTQYF.

The chain employs TRBV29-1 and TRBJ2-7, with D maybe TRBD1 (6 bases). There are 14 residues in the CDR3. Germline lookup yields CDR1 SQVTM and CDR2 ANQGSEA. V was trimmed by 6 bases and J by 5 bases, leaving 20 bases between them. The CDR3 here is CSVESRGQSHEQYF. The DNA of the CDR3 is TGCAGCGTAGAAAGCAGGGGACAATCCCACGAGCAGTACTTC.

This clone appeared a few times. Other nucleotide sequences from this sample produce the same CDR3. This chain uses TRBV6-5 with TRBJ1-5; TRBD1 matches 7 bases. The V gene's germline CDR1 is MNHEY and CDR2 SVGAGI. After removal of 6 bases from V and 5 bases from J, the junction contained 1 base not matched to a gene. The CDR3 consists of 12 residues. The CDR3 loop is CASRTGDQPQHF. As DNA, the CDR3 is TGTGCCAGCAGAACAGGGGATCAGCCCCAGCATTTT.

The chain employs TRBV29-1 and TRBJ2-5, with 12 bases matching TRBD1. The J segment lost 5 bases and the V segment lost 8 bases, leaving 6 bases of the junction unmatched. CDR3 length equals 13 residues. The V gene's germline CDR1 is SQVTM and CDR2 ANQGSEA. The DNA of the CDR3 is TGCAGCCTGGGACAGGGGGCCGGGGAGACCCAGTACTTC. This translates into CSLGQGAGETQYF. Together with reference TRBV29-1 and TRBJ2-5, the CDR3 gives the full variable domain: SAVISQKPSRDICQRGTSLTIQCQVDSQVTMMFWYRQQPGQSLTLIATANQGSEATYESGFVIDKFPISRPNLTFSTLTVSNMSPEDSSIYLCSLGQGAGETQYFGPGTRLLVL.

CDR3 in amino acids: CASSVGNKDTQYF. CDR3 nucleotides: TGTGCCAGCAGTGTCGGGAATAAAGATACGCAGTATTTT. The chain recombines TRBV25-1 with TRBJ2-3; possibly TRBD2 for D (5 bases). The CDR3 sequence is 13 residues long. V lost 4 bases to trimming and J lost 5 bases, with 10 bases between them. Germline CDR1 MGHDK, CDR2 SYGVNS.

As for this clone: Other DNA variants within this sample encode the same CDR3. This sequence joins TRBV18 and TRBJ1-1; D unresolved. The germline V gene encodes CDR1 KGHSH and CDR2 LQKENI. The CDR3 totals 11 residues. The V gene lost 6 bases and the J gene lost 5 bases, with 7 bases spanning the gap. The CDR3: CASSGETEAFF. The CDR3 region has the DNA TGTGCCAGCTCCGGGGAAACTGAAGCTTTCTTT.